This T cell receptor (beta chain) emerged from a study of T cell responses to AZD1222 COVID-19 vaccine. The CDR3 loop spans 14 amino acids. The germline V gene has CDR1 WNHNN and CDR2 SYGVQD (reference sequence). The V gene lost 0 bases and the J gene lost 2 bases, with 7 bases spanning the gap. Assay: immunoSEQ multiplex PCR; the TCRdb copy retains only in-frame clones and omits some. The sample consists of about 120,000 clones, more than 70% of them appearing once. The rearrangement uses TRBV10-1 and TRBJ2-5, with D perhaps matching TRBD1 (5 bases). The sample consisted of peripheral blood, taken 28 days after the second AZD1222 dose. This clonotype was obtained from an adult who received the AZD1222 COVID-19 vaccine. The CDR3 bases are TGCGCCAGCAGTGAGTCTAGGGGACAAGAGACCCAGTACTTC. This gives the protein CASSESRGQETQYF.